This TCR beta chain was sequenced during a study of T cell responses to AZD1222 COVID-19 vaccine. As regards this clone: Its antigen remains unidentified.

Germline V gene data show CDR1 as MNHEY and CDR2 as SVGAGI. The CDR3 has 16 residues. V dropped 4 bases and J dropped 3; count of bases not matched to a gene: 7. The assay was immunoSEQ multiplex PCR, and TCRdb's table has in-frame clones only and misses some. The sample includes some 130,000 clones, 70% to 90% seen only once; the top ten take 1.5% to 2%. Whole-study findings and limits: Spike-specific TCR repertoires showed rising breadth and depth after two AZD1222 doses. Repertoires in all cases were sampled only once the peak T cell response had passed.

This receptor was identified in an adult in good health. This chain uses TRBV6-5 with TRBJ2-3, with 10 bases fitting TRBD2. The sequenced sample was peripheral blood, obtained on day 0 of AZD1222 vaccination. In nucleotides, the CDR3 is TGTGCCAGCAGTTGGTTAGCGGGAGGCGGGACAGATACGCAGTATTTT. This gives the protein CASSWLAGGGTDTQYF.